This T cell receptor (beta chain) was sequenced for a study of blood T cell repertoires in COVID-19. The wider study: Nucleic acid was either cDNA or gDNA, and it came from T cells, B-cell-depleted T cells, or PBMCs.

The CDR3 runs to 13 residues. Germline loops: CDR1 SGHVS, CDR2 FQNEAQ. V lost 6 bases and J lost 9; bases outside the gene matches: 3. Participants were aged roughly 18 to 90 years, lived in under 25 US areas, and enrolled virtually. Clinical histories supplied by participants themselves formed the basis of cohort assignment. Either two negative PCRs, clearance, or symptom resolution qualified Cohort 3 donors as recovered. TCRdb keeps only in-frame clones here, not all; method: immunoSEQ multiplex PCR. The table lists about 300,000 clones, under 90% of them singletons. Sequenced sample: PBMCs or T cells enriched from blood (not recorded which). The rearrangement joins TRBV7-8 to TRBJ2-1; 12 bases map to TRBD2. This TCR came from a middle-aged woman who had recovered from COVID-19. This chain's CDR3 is CASRTSGSFEQFF. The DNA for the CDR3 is TGTGCCAGCAGGACTAGCGGGAGTTTTGAGCAGTTCTTC. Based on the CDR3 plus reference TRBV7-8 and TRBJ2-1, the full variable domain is GAGVSQSPRYKVAKRGQDVALRCDPISGHVSLFWYQQALGQGPEFLTYFQNEAQLDKSGLPSDRFFAERPEGSVSTLKIQRTQQEDSAVYLCASRTSGSFEQFFGPGTRLTVL.